The subject of this entry is one T cell receptor beta chain. This clonotype was observed many times. Its antigen is currently not known. Base qualities were left out, and no much larger clone turns up one base away. This entry is derived from a study of early T cells in non-severe SARS-CoV-2 infection (dated by TCRdb to about 2021). Regarding the study in general: Because TCR sequencing relied on bulk RNA taken from unsorted whole blood, pairing of alpha and beta chains was not possible.

Library creation used 5' RACE. Instrument used: NextSeq 500. Unique molecular identifiers were attached to individual cDNA molecules in the TCR library protocol so that sequencing error and PCR bias could be corrected. Both TCR alpha and beta chains were sequenced, and tight co-correlation was observed between alpha and beta sequence abundances in each sample. Per the authors' processing: Decombinator V4 was used to annotate TCR sequences for V gene, J gene and CDR3. TCRs were defined as expanded if a significant change between any two time points was detected under a Poisson model with p below 0.0001. TCR abundances were normalised to the total number of TCRs sequenced in each sample and reported as counts per million. VDJdb, accessed 1 November 2021, was searched for CMV, EBV and SARS-CoV-2 annotated TCRs, excluding TCRs annotated for multiple antigens. The public reads were run again by TCRdb, first through fastp at Q25 and then through MiXCR, and only productive beta chains were kept. Records with the same CDR3 protein are collapsed into one entry carrying the most frequent genes and DNA. These V and J calls derive from TCRdb rather than the authors' analysis. Within this sample are 80,000 or so distinct CDR3 sequences, with roughly 10% of them counted one time only. 12% of the sample is held by the ten biggest clonotypes.

Study-level results and caveats: VDJdb matching was skewed toward anti-spike CD8 responses and likely underestimated virus-specific expansions by missing private and CD4 specificities.

The study was a case-control design nested within a healthcare worker cohort in London, UK, with weekly nasopharyngeal swab PCR tests and blood sampling. Healthcare workers were recruited between 23 and 31 March 2020, during the week of the UK lockdown, and were followed weekly for up to about 15 weeks. The receptor's source is an adult who was a healthcare worker with PCR-confirmed SARS-CoV-2 infection or an uninfected control (not recorded which). The sequenced sample was whole blood, obtained at baseline.

The CDR3 reads as follows: CASSFSRAYEQYF. The DNA sequence is as follows: TGTGCCAGCAGCTTCAGCAGGGCCTACGAGCAGTACTTC. Here the chain combines TRBV11-2 and TRBJ2-7, with TRBD1 perhaps the D gene, on 5 matching bases. V and J lose 3 bases and 2 bases, and a span of 8 bases separates them. The germline V gene encodes CDR1 SGHAT and CDR2 FQNNGV. The CDR3 spans 13 residues, from the cysteine through the phenylalanine. Of the read, only the CDR3 DNA is kept; its 39 bases are in frame from base 1.